The clone carrying this TCR beta chain was picked up many times. The record originates from a study of T cells in Graves' hyperthyroidism and ophthalmopathy. V was pared by 1 base and J by 10 bases, with 4 bases of the junction left unmatched. The CDR3 consists of 14 residues. RNA transcripts were the template for amplifying TCR beta CDR3 regions. TCR CDR3 regions were first amplified by RT-PCR with HTBI primers. TCRdb independently ran MiXCR on the multiplex PCR reads; one entry per CDR3 protein. The sample comprises a few hundred thousand distinct CDR3 sequences, around a sixth of which are singletons, and approximately 30% rests with the top ten.

The chain employs TRBV12-3 or TRBV12-4 and TRBJ2-4, with 10 positions matching TRBD2. The specimen was blood. This sequence originates from a woman aged 18-29 years with Graves' hyperthyroidism that later progressed to Graves' ophthalmopathy. The CDR3 spells CASSLGAGGNIQYF. The DNA of the CDR3 is TGTGCCAGCAGTTTAGGAGCGGGAGGGAATATTCAGTACTTC.